This paragraph covers one T cell receptor beta chain sequence. This record comes from a study of T-cell memory formation after mild COVID-19. Deletions cut 2 bases from V and 5 bases from J, with 9 bases between. This CDR3 has 13 residues. Germline assignment: CDR1 SGHDN and CDR2 FVKESK. TCRalpha and TCRbeta libraries used 5'RACE with constant-segment primers and UMIs. MiXCR, run by TCRdb on the 5' RACE reads, gives a single entry per CDR3 protein. This sample yields a few hundred thousand distinct CDR3 sequences, of which just under 20% are seen a single time; more than 20% belongs to the top ten. The receptor comes from a man between 18 and 29 years old who had mild COVID-19 (a few samples of this study predate the infection). Cell type and time point are not known. This sequence joins TRBV14 and TRBJ2-5; D not resolved. Sequenced input: PBMCs or a T cell subset sorted from them (not recorded which). CDR3 residues: CASSQILRETQYF. DNA of the CDR3: TGTGCCAGCAGCCAAATCTTAAGGGAGACCCAGTACTTC.